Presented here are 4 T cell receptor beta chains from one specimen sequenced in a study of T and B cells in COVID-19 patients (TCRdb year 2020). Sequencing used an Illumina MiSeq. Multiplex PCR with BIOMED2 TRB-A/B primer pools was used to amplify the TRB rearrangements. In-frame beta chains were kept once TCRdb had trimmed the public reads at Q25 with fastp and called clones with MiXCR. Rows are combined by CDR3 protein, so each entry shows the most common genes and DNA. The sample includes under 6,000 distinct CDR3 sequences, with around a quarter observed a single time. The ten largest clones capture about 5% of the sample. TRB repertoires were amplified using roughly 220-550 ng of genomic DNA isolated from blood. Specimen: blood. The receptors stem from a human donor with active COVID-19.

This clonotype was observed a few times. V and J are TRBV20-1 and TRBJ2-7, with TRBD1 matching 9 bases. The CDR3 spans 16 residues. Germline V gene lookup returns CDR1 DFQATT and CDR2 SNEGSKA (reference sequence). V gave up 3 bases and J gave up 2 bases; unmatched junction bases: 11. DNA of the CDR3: TGCAGTGCTAGCGATCCTGGGACAGGGTCGGCCTACGAGCAGTACTTC. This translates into CSASDPGTGSAYEQYF.

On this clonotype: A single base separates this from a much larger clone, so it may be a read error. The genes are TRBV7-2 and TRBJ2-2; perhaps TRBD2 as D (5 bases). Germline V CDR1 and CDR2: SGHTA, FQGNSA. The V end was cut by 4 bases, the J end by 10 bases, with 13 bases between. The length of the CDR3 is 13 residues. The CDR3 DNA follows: TGTGCCAGCAGCTCACAGTGGCGGGTGGAGCTGTTTTTT. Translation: CASSSQWRVELFF. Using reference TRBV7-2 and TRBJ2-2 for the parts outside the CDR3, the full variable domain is GAGVSQSPSNKVTEKGKDVELRCDPISGHTALYWYRQSLGQGLEFLIYFQGNSAPDKSGLPSDRFSAERTGGSVSTLTIQRTQQEDSAVYLCASSSQWRVELFFGEGSRLTVL.

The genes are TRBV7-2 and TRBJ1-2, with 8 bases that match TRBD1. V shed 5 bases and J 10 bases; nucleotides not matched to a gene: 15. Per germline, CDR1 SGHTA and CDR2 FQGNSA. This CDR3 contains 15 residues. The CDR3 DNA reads TGTGCCAGCAGCATAGGCTCAGGGGGCGTTTACGACTACACCTTC. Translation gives CASSIGSGGVYDYTF.

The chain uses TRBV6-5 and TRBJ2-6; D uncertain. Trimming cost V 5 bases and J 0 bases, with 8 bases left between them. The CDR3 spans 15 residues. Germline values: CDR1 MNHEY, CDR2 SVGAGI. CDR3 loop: CASSDRISGANVLTF. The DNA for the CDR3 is TGTGCCAGCAGTGATCGGATCTCTGGGGCCAACGTCCTGACTTTC.